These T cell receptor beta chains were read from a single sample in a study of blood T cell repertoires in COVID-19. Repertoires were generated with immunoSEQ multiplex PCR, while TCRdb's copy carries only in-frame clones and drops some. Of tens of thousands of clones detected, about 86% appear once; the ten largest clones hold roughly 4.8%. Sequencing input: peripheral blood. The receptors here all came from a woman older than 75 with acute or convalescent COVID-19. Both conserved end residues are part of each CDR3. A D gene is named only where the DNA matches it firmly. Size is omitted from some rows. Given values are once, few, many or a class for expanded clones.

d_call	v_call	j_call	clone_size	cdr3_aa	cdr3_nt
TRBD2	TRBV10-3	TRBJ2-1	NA	CAISLTSGGANEQFF	TGTGCCATCAGCCTAACTAGCGGGGGGGCCAATGAGCAGTTCTTC
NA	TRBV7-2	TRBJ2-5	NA	CASSYGQQGQYF	TGTGCCAGCAGTTATGGACAGCAGGGTCAGTACTTC
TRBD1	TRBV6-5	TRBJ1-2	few	CASSQSGGYGYTF	TGTGCCAGCAGCCAATCAGGGGGCTATGGCTACACCTTC
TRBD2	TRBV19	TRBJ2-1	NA	CASSITAGGQNEQFF	TGTGCCAGTAGTATAACAGCGGGGGGGCAAAATGAGCAGTTCTTC
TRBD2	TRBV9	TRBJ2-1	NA	CASSVGVTSDNEQFF	TGTGCCAGCAGCGTAGGGGTTACTAGCGACAATGAGCAGTTCTTC
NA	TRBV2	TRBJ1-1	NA	CASSESRVRLTAFF	TGTGCCAGCAGTGAATCGCGAGTTCGTCTAACAGCTTTCTTT
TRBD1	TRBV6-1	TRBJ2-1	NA	CASSEGQGRSEQFF	TGTGCCAGCAGTGAGGGACAGGGTCGGAGTGAGCAGTTCTTC
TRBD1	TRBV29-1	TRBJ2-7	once	CSVDTSGRGLREQYF	TGCAGCGTTGATACCTCTGGCAGGGGGCTTAGGGAGCAGTACTTC
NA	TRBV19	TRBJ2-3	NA	CASSITRATDTQYF	TGTGCCAGTAGTATAACTCGAGCAACAGATACGCAGTATTTT
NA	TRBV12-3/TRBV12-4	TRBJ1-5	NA	CASSLTGDQPQHF	TGTGCCAGCAGTTTAACGGGAGATCAGCCCCAGCATTTT
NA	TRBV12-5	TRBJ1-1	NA	CASGLRVNTEAFF	TGTGCTAGTGGCCTCAGGGTGAACACTGAAGCTTTCTTT
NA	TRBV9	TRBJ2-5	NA	CASSGGRGETQYF	TGTGCCAGCAGCGGGGGTAGGGGAGAGACCCAGTACTTC
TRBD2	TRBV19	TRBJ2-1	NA	CASRRDFGRGEQFF	TGTGCCAGTAGAAGGGACTTCGGGAGGGGTGAGCAGTTCTTC
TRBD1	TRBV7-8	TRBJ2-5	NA	CASSARQGNQETQYF	TGTGCCAGCAGCGCCCGACAGGGGAATCAAGAGACCCAGTACTTC
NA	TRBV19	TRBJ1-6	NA	CASSRGHSSYNSPLHF	TGTGCCAGTAGTAGGGGACACAGCTCCTATAATTCACCCCTCCACTTT
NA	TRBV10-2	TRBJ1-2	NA	CASSESGNYGYTF	TGCGCCAGCAGTGAAAGCGGTAACTATGGCTACACCTTC
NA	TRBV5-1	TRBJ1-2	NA	CASSLDGAYGYTF	TGCGCCAGCAGCTTGGACGGAGCCTATGGCTACACCTTC
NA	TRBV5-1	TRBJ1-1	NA	CASSFSQGRTEAFF	TGCGCCAGCAGCTTCTCACAGGGTCGGACTGAAGCTTTCTTT
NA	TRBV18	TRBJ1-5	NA	CASSQGGQPQHF	TGTGCCAGCTCTCAGGGTGGCCAGCCCCAGCATTTT
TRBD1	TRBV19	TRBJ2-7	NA	CASSPTTGPYEQYF	TGTGCCAGTAGTCCGACGACAGGGCCCTACGAGCAGTACTTC
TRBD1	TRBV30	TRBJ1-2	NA	CAWTPHRGSFYGYTF	TGTGCCTGGACCCCTCACAGGGGCTCCTTCTATGGCTACACCTTC
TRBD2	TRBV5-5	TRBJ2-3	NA	CASSKGLAGETDTQYF	TGTGCCAGCAGCAAGGGACTAGCGGGAGAAACAGATACGCAGTATTTT
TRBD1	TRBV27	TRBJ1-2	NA	CASSTLTGNYGYTF	TGTGCCAGCAGTACCTTGACAGGGAACTATGGCTACACCTTC
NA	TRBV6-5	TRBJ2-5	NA	CASSSVDTPPSAQYF	TGTGCCAGCAGTTCCGTAGACACCCCACCCTCGGCCCAGTACTTC